Below are 31 T cell receptor beta chains sequenced from a single sample in a study of blood T cell repertoires in COVID-19. Only in-frame clones appear in the TCRdb table, and some are missing; sequencing was by immunoSEQ multiplex PCR. The sample lists over 150,000 clones, 83% occurring once. The sequenced sample was peripheral blood. The receptor source for this set is a woman of 80 years or more with acute or convalescent COVID-19.

The chain is built from TRBV5-1 and TRBJ2-7; 13 positions match TRBD2. Trimming at V came to 8 bases and at J to 5 bases, leaving 10 bases not matched to a gene. CDR3 length: 15 amino acids. Germline CDR1 and CDR2: SGHRS and YFSETQ. DNA of the CDR3: TGCGCCAGTAGACTAGCGGGAGGATCCTTCGACGAGCAGTACTTC. Its protein is CASRLAGGSFDEQYF.

CDR3 residues: CATSEGGTGGEETQYF. The CDR3 DNA follows: TGTGCCACCAGTGAGGGGGGGACAGGGGGAGAAGAGACCCAGTACTTC. The chain combines TRBV24-1 with TRBJ2-5, with 11 bases lining up with TRBD1. Germline V CDR1 and CDR2: KGHDR, SFDVKD. V lost 4 bases and J lost 3; bases outside the gene matches: 6. This CDR3 is 16 amino acids long.

The J gene is TRBJ2-5, the V gene TRBV6-2 or TRBV6-3, with TRBD2 matching over 14 bases. V shed 6 bases and J 1 base; nucleotides not matched to a gene: 7. Per the germline V gene, CDR1 is MNHEY and CDR2 is SVGEGT. This CDR3 comprises 17 residues. CDR3: CASSSGTSGSGQETQYF. CDR3 sequence (DNA): TGTGCCAGCAGCAGCGGGACTAGCGGGAGCGGCCAAGAGACCCAGTACTTC.

The genes are TRBV6-2 or TRBV6-3 and TRBJ1-1; D is undetermined. V lost 2 bases and J lost 6, with 4 bases in between. The CDR3 length is 11 residues. The germline V gene has CDR1 MNHEY and CDR2 SVGEGT. The CDR3 sequence: CASSYGPEAFF. Written as DNA, the CDR3 is TGTGCCAGCAGTTACGGCCCTGAAGCTTTCTTT.

V gene TRBV28 combines with J gene TRBJ2-7, with 9 bases lining up with TRBD1. The CDR3 is made up of 17 amino acids. Germline loops: CDR1 MDHEN, CDR2 SYDVKM. Trimming took 7 bases from V and 1 from J; bases not matched to a gene: 14. The CDR3 sequence: CASNPGGVGTGSYEQYF. Here the CDR3 DNA reads TGTGCCAGCAACCCAGGGGGGGTCGGGACAGGGTCCTACGAGCAGTACTTC.

This chain links TRBV4-3 with TRBJ1-4, with a possible D match to TRBD1 (6 bases). The germline V and J ends were trimmed by 0 bases and 8 bases, with 13 bases remaining between them. Germline CDR1 LGHNA, CDR2 YSLEER. The CDR3 runs to 15 residues. CDR3 sequence reads: CASSQDHQGWEKLFF. The CDR3 DNA is TGCGCCAGCAGCCAAGATCACCAGGGGTGGGAAAAACTGTTTTTT.

This clone was counted between two and nine times. The rearrangement links TRBV3-1 (or the pseudogene TRBV3-2) to TRBJ2-3; 12 positions match TRBD2. This CDR3 is built from 15 residues. Trimming at V came to 2 bases and at J to 6 bases, leaving 3 bases not matched to a gene. The germline CDR1 and CDR2 sequences are LGHDT and YNNKEL (reference sequence). The CDR3 is CASSQLAGGRDTQYF. CDR3 in DNA: TGTGCCAGCAGCCAACTAGCGGGAGGGCGGGATACGCAGTATTTT.

This clone was seen only a few times. This chain uses TRBV7-8 with TRBJ1-1; 8 bases fit TRBD1. CDR3 length: 14 residues. V trimming: 5 bases; J trimming: 1 base; junction bases outside the gene matches: 3. Germline CDR1 and CDR2: SGHVS and FQNEAQ. CDR3 region: CASSRDRWNTEAFF. The CDR3 bases are TGTGCCAGCAGCCGGGACAGGTGGAACACTGAAGCTTTCTTT.

This clone has a single count. The chain joins TRBV18 to TRBJ1-1, with D maybe TRBD1 (6 bases). With 5 bases removed from V and 4 bases from J, the gap between germline ends came to 20 bases. Germline lookup yields CDR1 KGHSH and CDR2 LQKENI. The CDR3 consists of 16 residues. The chain's CDR3 is CASSSRGVGAATEAFF. The CDR3 DNA reads TGTGCCAGCTCATCCCGAGGCGTGGGGGCGGCCACTGAAGCTTTCTTT.

The rearrangement links TRBV7-2 to TRBJ2-3, with TRBD1 as a possible D gene (6 bases). Germline-derived CDR1 and CDR2 are SGHTA and FQGNSA. Trimming removed 1 base at V and 3 bases at J, with 11 bases between. The CDR3 has 15 amino acids. CDR3 sequence: CASSLVTGLTDTQYF. The CDR3 region has the DNA TGTGCCAGCAGCTTAGTTACAGGGCTAACAGATACGCAGTATTTT.

The CDR3 here is CASSVRDSPTLFYGYTF. The CDR3 region has the DNA TGTGCCAGCAGCGTCCGGGACAGTCCCACGCTTTTCTATGGCTACACCTTC. The rearrangement uses TRBV9 and TRBJ1-2; 7 bases are a match to TRBD1. V lost 2 bases to trimming and J lost 4 bases; unmatched junction nucleotides: 14. The length of the CDR3 is 17 residues. CDR1 is SGDLS, CDR2 YYNGEE, per germline.

The V and J genes are TRBV2 and TRBJ2-1, with D possibly TRBD2 on 6 matching bases. V was pared by 1 base and J by 7 bases, with 14 bases between. Germline V lookup: CDR1 SNHLY, CDR2 FYNNEI. The CDR3 totals 15 residues. In DNA form, the CDR3 reads TGTGCCAGCAGTGAAGTAGGGGCAGGAGGGAATGAGCAGTTCTTC. This encodes CASSEVGAGGNEQFF.

The DNA of the CDR3 is TGCAGTGCTAGTAATTCTAATGAAGCTTTCTTT. Translation gives CSASNSNEAFF. The chain uses TRBV20-1 and TRBJ1-1; D ambiguous. With 3 bases removed from V and 7 bases from J, the gap between germline ends came to 9 bases. The germline V gene has CDR1 DFQATT and CDR2 SNEGSKA (reference sequence). This CDR3 spans 11 amino acids.

This chain uses TRBV19 with TRBJ2-3, with D possibly being TRBD2 (6 bases). Trimming left V 1 base short and J 0 bases short, with 14 bases between. The CDR3 extends over 17 amino acids. Germline V lookup: CDR1 LNHDA, CDR2 SQIVND (reference sequence). The CDR3 loop reads CASSIARGSGSTDTQYF. In DNA, the CDR3 is TGTGCCAGTAGTATAGCCCGGGGCAGCGGGAGCACAGATACGCAGTATTTT. The full variable domain, its missing parts supplied by reference TRBV19 and TRBJ2-3, is DGGITQSPKYLFRKEGQNVTLSCEQNLNHDAMYWYRQDPGQGLRLIYYSQIVNDFQKGDIAEGYSVSREKKESFPLTVTSAQKNPTAFYLCASSIARGSGSTDTQYFGPGTRLTVL.

The sample holds one count of this clone. V usage is TRBV7-3 and J usage is TRBJ2-7, with unresolved D. The germline V and J ends were trimmed by 2 bases and 5 bases, with 16 bases remaining between them. This CDR3 comprises 15 residues. Germline V gene data show CDR1 as SGHTA and CDR2 as FQGTGA. As DNA, the CDR3 is TGTGCCAGCAGCTTAGGTCCCTCATTGGGCAACGAGCAGTACTTC. Its protein product is CASSLGPSLGNEQYF.

The V and J genes are TRBV11-3 and TRBJ1-1; 8 bases are a match to TRBD1. This CDR3 contains 15 residues. CDR1 is SGHNT and CDR2 is YENEEA in the germline V gene. The V segment lost 6 bases and the J segment 7 bases; nucleotides outside the gene matches: 13. CDR3 in amino acids: CASSSKLTGAIEAFF. DNA of the CDR3: TGTGCCAGCAGTTCTAAATTGACAGGGGCTATTGAAGCTTTCTTT.

The rearrangement joins TRBV28 to TRBJ1-5; D is perhaps TRBD1 (6 bases). Trimming stripped 7 bases from V and 5 bases from J, with 15 bases between. The CDR3 extends over 14 amino acids. Germline-derived CDR1 and CDR2 are MDHEN and SYDVKM. CDR3 bases: TGTGCCAGCATAGTGGGGGGGGCCTATCAGCCCCAGCATTTT. As protein: CASIVGGAYQPQHF.

This rearrangement joins TRBV6-5 to TRBJ1-4; no clear D. V gave up 10 bases and J gave up 4 bases, with 13 bases separating them. From germline, CDR1 is MNHEY and CDR2 SVGAGI. The CDR3 spans 13 residues. As DNA, the CDR3 is TGTGCCACCTCGACTGAACGTAATGAAAAACTGTTTTTT. It encodes CATSTERNEKLFF.

The chain carries TRBV13 and TRBJ1-1; D perhaps matches TRBD1 (6 bases). CDR1 PRHDT and CDR2 FYEKMQ come from the germline V gene (reference sequence). The V gene lost 5 bases and the J gene lost 2 bases, with 12 bases spanning the gap. This CDR3 comprises 14 residues. CDR3 nucleotide sequence: TGTGCCAGCAGCCCCAGGACAGCTAACACTGAAGCTTTCTTT. Residues: CASSPRTANTEAFF.

V usage is TRBV5-4 and J usage is TRBJ1-2; 10 bases are shared with TRBD1. Germline CDR1 SGHNT, CDR2 YYREEE (reference sequence). The J segment lost 6 bases and the V segment lost 4 bases, leaving 3 bases of the junction unmatched. CDR3 length: 13 residues. This CDR3 is CASSKDRGDGYTF. In DNA, the CDR3 is TGTGCCAGCAGCAAGGACAGGGGGGATGGCTACACCTTC.

The chain carries TRBV28 and TRBJ1-4; D perhaps matches TRBD1 (6 bases). The germline CDR1 and CDR2 sequences are MDHEN and SYDVKM. This CDR3 region has 15 residues. V lost 5 bases and J 6 bases, leaving 16 bases between the germline ends. The CDR3, as DNA: TGTGCCAGCAGTCCGCCCGGGGGGCGACATGAAAAACTGTTTTTT. Amino acid sequence: CASSPPGGRHEKLFF.

The chain combines TRBV24-1 with TRBJ2-1; D may be TRBD1 (6 bases). V gave up 3 bases and J gave up 5 bases, with 16 bases separating them. The CDR3 is 16 amino acids. The germline gives CDR1 KGHDR, CDR2 SFDVKD. This chain's CDR3 is CATSDLTATGHNEQFF. The CDR3 DNA is TGTGCCACCAGTGATCTGACGGCTACAGGGCACAATGAGCAGTTCTTC.

The J gene is TRBJ2-5, the V gene TRBV11-2, with D possibly TRBD2 on 6 matching bases. This CDR3 contains 14 residues. Germline CDR1 SGHAT, CDR2 FQNNGV. The ends were cut back, 5 bases at V and 4 bases at J, with 14 bases in the middle. The CDR3 bases are TGTGCCAGCAGCGACGGAGGGATCTTAGAGACCCAGTACTTC. Amino acids: CASSDGGILETQYF.

This clone was counted a single time. The chain joins TRBV7-2 to TRBJ2-3; 8 bases map to TRBD2. The CDR3 sequence is 18 residues long. Trimming cost V 3 bases and J 0 bases; bases outside gene matches: 11. Germline V gives CDR1 SGHTA, CDR2 FQGNSA. CDR3 loop: CASSFVTSGIGSTDTQYF. Here the CDR3 DNA reads TGTGCCAGCAGCTTCGTTACTAGCGGAATTGGTAGCACAGATACGCAGTATTTT.

The genes are TRBV6-6 and TRBJ1-1; D not certain. The V gene's germline CDR1 is MNHNY and CDR2 SVGAGI (reference sequence). V was pared by 4 bases and J by 3 bases, with 15 bases between. The CDR3 runs 15 residues. The CDR3 nucleotides read TGTGCCAGCAGTTCCCAATCAGGCGGGGACACTGAAGCTTTCTTT. This sequence encodes CASSSQSGGDTEAFF.

This clone has more than one count but fewer than ten. V usage is TRBV2 and J usage is TRBJ2-1, with D possibly matching TRBD1 (6 bases). The V and J ends lost 5 bases and 3 bases respectively, with 8 bases between them. The CDR3 is 13 amino acids. Germline V lookup: CDR1 SNHLY, CDR2 FYNNEI. The CDR3 nucleotides read TGTGCCAGCAGTAGGACAGTCTACAATGAGCAGTTCTTC. It encodes CASSRTVYNEQFF. The full variable domain, rest sourced from reference TRBV2 and TRBJ2-1, is EPEVTQTPSHQVTQMGQEVILRCVPISNHLYFYWYRQILGQKVEFLVSFYNNEISEKSEIFDDQFSVERPDGSNFTLKIRSTKLEDSAMYFCASSRTVYNEQFFGPGTRLTVL.

J is TRBJ1-2 and V is TRBV29-1; possible D gene TRBD1, 6 bases. V was clipped by 0 bases and J by 2 bases, with 22 bases between them. The CDR3 length is 18 residues. CDR1 and CDR2 (germline): SQVTM, ANQGSEA. The CDR3 sequence is CSVEDEITGKGTNYGYTF. The CDR3 DNA reads TGCAGCGTTGAAGACGAGATAACAGGGAAAGGGACCAACTATGGCTACACCTTC.

This chain links TRBV5-1 with TRBJ2-3; D is uncertain. The V end lost 0 bases, the J end lost 6 bases, and 11 bases lay between the germline ends. This CDR3 is built from 14 residues. Germline V CDR1 and CDR2: SGHRS, YFSETQ. The CDR3 is CASSLGHFTDTQYF. The CDR3 DNA follows: TGCGCCAGCAGCTTGGGTCACTTTACCGATACGCAGTATTTT.

This chain joins TRBV19 and TRBJ1-2; 9 bases fit TRBD1. CDR3 length equals 13 residues. CDR1 and CDR2 (germline): LNHDA, SQIVND (reference sequence). V trimming: 5 bases; J trimming: 5 bases; junction bases outside the gene matches: 3. The CDR3 sequence: CASSGTGPYGYTF. The CDR3 bases are TGTGCCAGTAGTGGGACAGGGCCATATGGCTACACCTTC.

This chain uses TRBV6-2 or TRBV6-3 with TRBJ2-7; D is possibly TRBD2 (5 bases). Germline loops: CDR1 MNHEY, CDR2 SVGEGT. Trimming left V 3 bases short and J 0 bases short, with 12 bases between. This CDR3 has 15 residues. In nucleotides, the CDR3 is TGTGCCAGCAGTTATCTAAGCGGAGTCTCCTACGAGCAGTACTTC. It translates to CASSYLSGVSYEQYF.

The J gene is TRBJ2-1, the V gene TRBV7-6; 9 bases agree with TRBD2. V was clipped by 5 bases and J by 2 bases; unmatched bases: 4. Per germline, CDR1 SGHVS and CDR2 FNYEAQ. CDR3 length: 15 amino acids. The CDR3 sequence is CASSLLAGPYNEQFF. For the CDR3, the DNA is TGTGCCAGCAGCCTTCTAGCGGGGCCCTACAATGAGCAGTTCTTC.